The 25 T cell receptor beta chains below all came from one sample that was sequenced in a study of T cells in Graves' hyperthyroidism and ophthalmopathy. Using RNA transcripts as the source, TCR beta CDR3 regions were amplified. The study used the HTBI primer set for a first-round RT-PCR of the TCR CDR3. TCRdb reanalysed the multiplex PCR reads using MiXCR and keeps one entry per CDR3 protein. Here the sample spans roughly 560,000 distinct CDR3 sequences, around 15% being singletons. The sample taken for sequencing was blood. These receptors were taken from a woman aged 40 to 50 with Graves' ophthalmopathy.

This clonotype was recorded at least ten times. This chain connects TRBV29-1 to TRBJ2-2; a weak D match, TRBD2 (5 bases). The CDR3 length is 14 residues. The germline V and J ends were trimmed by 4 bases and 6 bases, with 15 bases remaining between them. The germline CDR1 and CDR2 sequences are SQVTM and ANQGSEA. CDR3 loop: CSVVRVRNPGELFF. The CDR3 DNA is TGCAGCGTTGTGAGGGTTCGTAATCCCGGGGAGCTGTTTTTT.

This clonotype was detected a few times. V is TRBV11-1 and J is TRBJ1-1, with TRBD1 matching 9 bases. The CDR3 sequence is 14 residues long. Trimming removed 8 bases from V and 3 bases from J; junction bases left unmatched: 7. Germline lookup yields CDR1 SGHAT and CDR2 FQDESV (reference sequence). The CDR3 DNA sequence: TGTGCCAGCCGTAAACAGGGGGCTGACACTGAAGCTTTCTTT. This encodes CASRKQGADTEAFF.

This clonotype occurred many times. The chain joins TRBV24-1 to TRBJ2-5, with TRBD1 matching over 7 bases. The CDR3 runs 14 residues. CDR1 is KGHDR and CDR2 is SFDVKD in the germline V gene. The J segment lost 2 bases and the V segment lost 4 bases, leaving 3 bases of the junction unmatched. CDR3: CATSETGWQETQYF. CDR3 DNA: TGTGCCACCAGTGAGACAGGGTGGCAAGAGACCCAGTACTTC.

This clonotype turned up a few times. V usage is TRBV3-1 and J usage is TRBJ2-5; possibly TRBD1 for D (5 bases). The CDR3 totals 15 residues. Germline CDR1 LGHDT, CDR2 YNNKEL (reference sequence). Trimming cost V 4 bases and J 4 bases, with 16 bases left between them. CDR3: CASSRDTGLGETQYF. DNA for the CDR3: TGTGCCAGCAGCCGAGATACAGGCCTTGGAGAGACCCAGTACTTC.

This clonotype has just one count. The CDR3 loop is CASSSQTGVDTEAFF. The DNA of the CDR3 is TGTGCCAGTAGTAGCCAAACAGGGGTGGACACTGAAGCTTTCTTT. This chain links TRBV19 with TRBJ1-1, with TRBD1 identical over 7 bases. The CDR3 spans 15 residues. Germline CDR1 reads LNHDA; CDR2 reads SQIVND (reference sequence). The junction had 8 bases not matched to a gene; V was cut back by 4 bases and J by 3 bases.

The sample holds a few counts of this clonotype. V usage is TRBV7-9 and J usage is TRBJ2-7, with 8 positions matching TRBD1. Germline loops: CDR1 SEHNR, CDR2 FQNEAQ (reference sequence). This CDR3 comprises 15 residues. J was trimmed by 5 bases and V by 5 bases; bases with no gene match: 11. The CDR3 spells CASSDGQGPFHEQYF. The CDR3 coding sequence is TGTGCCAGCAGCGATGGACAGGGACCCTTCCACGAGCAGTACTTC.

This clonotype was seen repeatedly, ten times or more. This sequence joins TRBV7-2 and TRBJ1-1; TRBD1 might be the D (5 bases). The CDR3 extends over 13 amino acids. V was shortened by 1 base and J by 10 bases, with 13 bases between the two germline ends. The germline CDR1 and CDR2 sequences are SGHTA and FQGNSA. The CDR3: CASSLEIQAPAFF. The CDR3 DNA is TGTGCCAGCAGCTTAGAGATACAGGCCCCAGCTTTCTTT.

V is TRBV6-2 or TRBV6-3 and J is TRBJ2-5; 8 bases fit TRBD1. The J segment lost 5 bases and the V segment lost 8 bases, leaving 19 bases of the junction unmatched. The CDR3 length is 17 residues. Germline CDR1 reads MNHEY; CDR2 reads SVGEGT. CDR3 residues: CASGHQGAAVVSETQYF. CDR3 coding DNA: TGTGCCAGCGGACATCAGGGGGCCGCAGTGGTGAGTGAGACCCAGTACTTC.

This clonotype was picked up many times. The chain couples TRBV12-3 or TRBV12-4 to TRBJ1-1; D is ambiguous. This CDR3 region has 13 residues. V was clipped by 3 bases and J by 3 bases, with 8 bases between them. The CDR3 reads CASSLRVDTEAFF. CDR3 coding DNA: TGTGCCAGCAGTTTGAGGGTTGACACTGAAGCTTTCTTT.

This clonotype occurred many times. The chain's CDR3 is CASKVVEGGYGYTF. CDR3 nucleotides: TGTGCCAGCAAGGTTGTTGAGGGCGGTTATGGCTACACCTTC. The rearrangement uses TRBV6-1 and TRBJ1-2; D is undetermined. Germline CDR1 is MNHNS and CDR2 is SASEGT. V lost 7 bases and J 5 bases, leaving 17 bases between the germline ends. The CDR3 totals 14 residues.

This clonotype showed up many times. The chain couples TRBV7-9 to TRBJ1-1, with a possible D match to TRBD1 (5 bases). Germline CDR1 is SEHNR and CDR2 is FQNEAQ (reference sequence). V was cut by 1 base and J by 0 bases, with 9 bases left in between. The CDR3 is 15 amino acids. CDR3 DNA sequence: TGTGCCAGCAGCTTAGGACGAGGGGTGAACACTGAAGCTTTCTTT. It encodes CASSLGRGVNTEAFF.

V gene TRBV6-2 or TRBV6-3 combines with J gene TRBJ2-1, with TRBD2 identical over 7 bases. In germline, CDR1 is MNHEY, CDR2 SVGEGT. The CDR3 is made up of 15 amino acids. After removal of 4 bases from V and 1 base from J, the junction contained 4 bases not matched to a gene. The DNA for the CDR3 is TGTGCCAGCAGTTTGCGGGAGCCTTCCTACAATGAGCAGTTCTTC. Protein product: CASSLREPSYNEQFF.

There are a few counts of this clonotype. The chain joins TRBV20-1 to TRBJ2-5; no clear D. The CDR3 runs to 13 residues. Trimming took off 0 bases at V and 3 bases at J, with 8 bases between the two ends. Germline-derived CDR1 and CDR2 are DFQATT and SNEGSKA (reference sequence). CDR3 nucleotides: TGCAGTGCTAGAGAATTGGGGAAAGAGACCCAGTACTTC. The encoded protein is CSARELGKETQYF.

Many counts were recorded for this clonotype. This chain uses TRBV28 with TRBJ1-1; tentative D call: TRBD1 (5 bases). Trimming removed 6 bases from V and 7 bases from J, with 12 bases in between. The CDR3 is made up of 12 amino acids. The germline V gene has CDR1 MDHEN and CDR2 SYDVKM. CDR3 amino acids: CASRQGSREAFF. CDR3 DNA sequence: TGTGCCAGCAGGCAGGGATCCCGTGAAGCTTTCTTT.

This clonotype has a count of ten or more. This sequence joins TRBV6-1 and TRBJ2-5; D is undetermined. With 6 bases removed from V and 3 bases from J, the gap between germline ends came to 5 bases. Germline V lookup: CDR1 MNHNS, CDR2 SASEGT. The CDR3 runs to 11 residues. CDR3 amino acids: CASRLEETQYF. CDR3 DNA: TGTGCCAGCAGACTCGAAGAGACCCAGTACTTC.

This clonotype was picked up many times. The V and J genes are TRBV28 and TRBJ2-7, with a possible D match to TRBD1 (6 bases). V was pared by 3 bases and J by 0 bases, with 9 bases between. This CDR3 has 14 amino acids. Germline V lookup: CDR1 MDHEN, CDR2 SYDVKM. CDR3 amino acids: CASSFPGVSYEQYF. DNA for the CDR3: TGTGCCAGCAGTTTCCCAGGGGTCTCCTACGAGCAGTACTTC.

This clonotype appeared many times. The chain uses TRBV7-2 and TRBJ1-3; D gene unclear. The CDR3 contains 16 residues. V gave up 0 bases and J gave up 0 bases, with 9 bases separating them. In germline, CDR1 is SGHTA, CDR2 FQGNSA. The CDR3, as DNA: TGTGCCAGCAGCTTAGCGGTATTAGGCTCTGGAAACACCATATATTTT. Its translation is CASSLAVLGSGNTIYF.

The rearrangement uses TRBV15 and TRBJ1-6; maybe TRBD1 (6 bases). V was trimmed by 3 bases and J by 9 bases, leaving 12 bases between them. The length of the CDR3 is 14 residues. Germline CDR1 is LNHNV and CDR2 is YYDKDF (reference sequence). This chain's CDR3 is CATSRDSARSPLHF. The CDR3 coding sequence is TGTGCCACCAGCAGGGACAGTGCTCGTTCACCCCTCCACTTT.

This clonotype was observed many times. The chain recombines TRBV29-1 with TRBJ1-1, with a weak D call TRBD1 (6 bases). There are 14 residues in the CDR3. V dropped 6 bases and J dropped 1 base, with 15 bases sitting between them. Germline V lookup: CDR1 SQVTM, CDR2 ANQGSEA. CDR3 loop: CSVGRGQANTEAFF. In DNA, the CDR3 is TGCAGCGTCGGGAGGGGACAAGCGAACACTGAAGCTTTCTTT.

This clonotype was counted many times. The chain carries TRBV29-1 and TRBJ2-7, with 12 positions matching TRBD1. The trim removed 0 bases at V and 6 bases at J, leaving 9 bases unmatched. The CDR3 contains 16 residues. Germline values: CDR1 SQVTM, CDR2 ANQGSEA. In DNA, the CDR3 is TGCAGCGTTGAAGATCCCTGGGGACAGGGGGCGGGCGAGCAGTACTTC. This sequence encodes CSVEDPWGQGAGEQYF.

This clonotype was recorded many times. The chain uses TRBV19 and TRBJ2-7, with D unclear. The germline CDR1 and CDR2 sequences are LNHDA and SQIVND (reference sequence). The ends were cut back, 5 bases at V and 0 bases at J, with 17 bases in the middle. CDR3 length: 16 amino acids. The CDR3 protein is CASSATVTLNSYEQYF. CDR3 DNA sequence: TGTGCCAGTAGTGCCACAGTGACTCTAAACTCCTACGAGCAGTACTTC.

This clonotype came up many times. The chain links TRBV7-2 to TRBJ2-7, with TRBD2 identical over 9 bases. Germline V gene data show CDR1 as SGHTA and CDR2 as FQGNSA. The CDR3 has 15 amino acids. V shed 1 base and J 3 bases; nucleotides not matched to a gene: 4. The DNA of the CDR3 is TGTGCCAGCAGCTTAGGCGGGAGGGAAATCTACGAGCAGTACTTC. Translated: CASSLGGREIYEQYF.

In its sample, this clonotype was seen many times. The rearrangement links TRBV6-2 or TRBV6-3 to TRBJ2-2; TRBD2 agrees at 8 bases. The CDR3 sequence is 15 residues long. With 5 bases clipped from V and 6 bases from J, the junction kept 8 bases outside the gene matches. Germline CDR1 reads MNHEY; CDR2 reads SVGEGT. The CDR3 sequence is CASSDYSGKAGELFF. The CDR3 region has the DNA TGTGCCAGCAGTGACTATAGCGGGAAAGCCGGGGAGCTGTTTTTT.

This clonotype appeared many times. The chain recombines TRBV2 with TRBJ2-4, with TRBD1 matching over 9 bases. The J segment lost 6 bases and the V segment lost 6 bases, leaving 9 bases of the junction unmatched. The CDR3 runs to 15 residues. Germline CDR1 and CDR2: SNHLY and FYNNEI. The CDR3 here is CASSRGRQGVNIQYF. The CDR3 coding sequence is TGTGCCAGCAGCCGTGGGAGACAGGGGGTAAACATTCAGTACTTC.

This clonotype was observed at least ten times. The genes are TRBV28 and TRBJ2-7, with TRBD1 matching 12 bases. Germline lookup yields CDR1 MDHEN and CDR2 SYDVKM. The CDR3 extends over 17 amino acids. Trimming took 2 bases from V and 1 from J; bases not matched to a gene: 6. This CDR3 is CASSLQLGQGASYEQYF. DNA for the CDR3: TGTGCCAGCAGTTTACAGTTGGGACAGGGGGCTTCCTACGAGCAGTACTTC.